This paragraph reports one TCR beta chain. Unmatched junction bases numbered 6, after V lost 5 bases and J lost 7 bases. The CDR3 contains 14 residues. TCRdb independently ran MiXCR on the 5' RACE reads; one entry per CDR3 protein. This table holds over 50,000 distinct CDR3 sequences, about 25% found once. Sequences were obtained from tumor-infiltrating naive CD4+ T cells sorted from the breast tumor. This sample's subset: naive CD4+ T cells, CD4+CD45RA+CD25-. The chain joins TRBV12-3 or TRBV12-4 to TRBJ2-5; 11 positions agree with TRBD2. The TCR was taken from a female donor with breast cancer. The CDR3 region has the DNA TGTGCCAGCAGTCCCGGGACTAGCGGCCGGACCCAGTACTTC. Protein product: CASSPGTSGRTQYF.